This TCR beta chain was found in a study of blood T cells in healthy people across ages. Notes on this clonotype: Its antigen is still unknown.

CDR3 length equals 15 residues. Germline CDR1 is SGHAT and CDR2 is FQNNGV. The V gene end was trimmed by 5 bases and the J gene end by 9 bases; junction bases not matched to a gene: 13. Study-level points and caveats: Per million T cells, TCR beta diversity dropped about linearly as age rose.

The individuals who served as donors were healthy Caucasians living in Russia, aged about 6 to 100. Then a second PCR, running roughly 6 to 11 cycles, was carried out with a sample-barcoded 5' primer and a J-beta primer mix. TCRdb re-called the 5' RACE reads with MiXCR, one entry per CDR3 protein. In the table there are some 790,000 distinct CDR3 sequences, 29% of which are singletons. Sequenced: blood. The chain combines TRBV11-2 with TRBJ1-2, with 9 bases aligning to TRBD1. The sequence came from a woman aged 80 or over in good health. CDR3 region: CASSTRTGARGRYTF. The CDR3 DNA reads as TGTGCCAGCAGCACCCGGACAGGGGCCAGGGGTCGCTACACCTTC.